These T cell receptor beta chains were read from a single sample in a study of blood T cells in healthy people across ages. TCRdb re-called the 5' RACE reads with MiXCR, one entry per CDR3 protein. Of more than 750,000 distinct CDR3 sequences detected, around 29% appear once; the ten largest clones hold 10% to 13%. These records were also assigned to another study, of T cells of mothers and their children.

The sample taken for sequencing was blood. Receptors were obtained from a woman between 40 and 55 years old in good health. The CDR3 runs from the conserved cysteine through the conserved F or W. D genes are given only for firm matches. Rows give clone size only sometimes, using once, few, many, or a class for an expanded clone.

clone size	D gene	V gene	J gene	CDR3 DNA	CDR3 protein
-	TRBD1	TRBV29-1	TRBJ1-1	TGCACCATGACCGGACAGGGGTACGAAGCTTTCTTT	CTMTGQGYEAFF
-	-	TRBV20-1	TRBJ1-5	TGCAGTGCCGCGGGTCAGCCCCAGCATTTT	CSAAGQPQHF
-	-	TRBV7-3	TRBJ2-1	TGTGCCAGCAGCTTAGACCCCGGCTCCTACAATGAGCAGTTCTTC	CASSLDPGSYNEQFF
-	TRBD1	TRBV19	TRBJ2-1	TGTGCCAGTAGTACCTTCGGGACAGTGAGCTCCTACAATGAGCAGTTCTTC	CASSTFGTVSSYNEQFF
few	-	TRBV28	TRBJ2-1	TGTGCCAGCAGTCCCGAGCGACGGTTTTACAATGAGCAGTTCTTC	CASSPERRFYNEQFF
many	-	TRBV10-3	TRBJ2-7	TGTGCCATCAGTGTGGAAACGGCCTACGAGCAGTACTTC	CAISVETAYEQYF
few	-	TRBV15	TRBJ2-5	TGTGCCACCAGCTGGCGTCCGAGGGGGGGCGAGACCCAGTACTTC	CATSWRPRGGETQYF
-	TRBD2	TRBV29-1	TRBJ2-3	TGCAGCCTAACCGGGACTAGCGGGAGCGCAGATACGCAGTATTTT	CSLTGTSGSADTQYF
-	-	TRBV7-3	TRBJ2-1	TGTGCCAGCAGCTTAAGAGCGGCAGGGCAGGTTGAGCAGTTCTTC	CASSLRAAGQVEQFF
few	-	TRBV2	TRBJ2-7	TGTGCCAGCAGTGACGTGACAGGCAACTCCTACGAGCAGTACTTC	CASSDVTGNSYEQYF
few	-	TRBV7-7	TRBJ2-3	TGTGCTAGCAGCTTAGTTGGGGGTATCACAGATACGCAGTATTTT	CASSLVGGITDTQYF
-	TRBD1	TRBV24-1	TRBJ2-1	TGTGCCACCAGAGGCCGGACAGGGGGCCAGTTCTTC	CATRGRTGGQFF
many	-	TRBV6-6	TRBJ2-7	TGTGCCAGCAGTTACTCTAGTGGGGAGCAGTACTTC	CASSYSSGEQYF
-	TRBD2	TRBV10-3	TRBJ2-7	TGTGCCATCAGTGAGTCGACGGGGACTAGCGGGGGGTACGAGCAGTACTTC	CAISESTGTSGGYEQYF
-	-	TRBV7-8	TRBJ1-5	TGTGCCAGCAGCTTTGGACCCAGGAATCAGCCCCAGCATTTT	CASSFGPRNQPQHF
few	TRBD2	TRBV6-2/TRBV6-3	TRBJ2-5	TGTGCCAGCAGTCCCTTGGCGGGGGGAATCCAAGAGACCCAGTACTTC	CASSPLAGGIQETQYF
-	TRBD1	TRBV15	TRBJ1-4	TGTGCCACCAGCAGAGATAAGGGGGCTGTGGCTAATGAAAAACAGTTTTTT	CATSRDKGAVANEKQFF
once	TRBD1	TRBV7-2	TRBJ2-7	TGTACCAGCGGCTCAGACAGGGCGTCCTACGAGCAGTACTTC	CTSGSDRASYEQYF
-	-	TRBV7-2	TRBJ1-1	TGTGCCAGCAGCTTAGGGACTGTCCGGGGCACTGAAGCTTTCTTT	CASSLGTVRGTEAFF
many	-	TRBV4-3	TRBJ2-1	TGCGCCAGCAGCCAAGAATCGGCCAATGAGCAGTTCTTC	CASSQESANEQFF
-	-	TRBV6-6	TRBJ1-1	TGTGCCAGCAGTTACTCGCCAGAAGACACTGAAGCTTTCTTT	CASSYSPEDTEAFF
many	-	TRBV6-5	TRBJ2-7	TGTGCCACCCTCCAGGGCCACCCCTACGAGCAGTACTTC	CATLQGHPYEQYF
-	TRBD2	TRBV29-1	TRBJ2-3	TGCAGCGTTGAAAGCGGGGCGAGCACAGATACGCAGTATTTT	CSVESGASTDTQYF
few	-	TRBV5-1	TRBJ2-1	TGCGCCAGCAGCTTGGGGGGCCTCCAACCTATCAATGAGCAGTTCTTC	CASSLGGLQPINEQFF
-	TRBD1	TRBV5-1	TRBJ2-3	TGCGCCAGCACCTCCTCTCCTCGGACAGGGGGGACAGATACGCAGTATTTT	CASTSSPRTGGTDTQYF
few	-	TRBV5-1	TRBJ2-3	TGCGCCAGCAGCTATACAGGGCCCACAGATACGCAGTATTTT	CASSYTGPTDTQYF
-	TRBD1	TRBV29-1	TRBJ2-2	TGCAGCGCCCGAGGACAGGATAGTCTTACCGGGGAGCTGTTTTTT	CSARGQDSLTGELFF
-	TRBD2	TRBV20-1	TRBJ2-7	TGCAGTGCTAGAGATCTTAGCGGGGGACGCTACGAGCAGTACTTC	CSARDLSGGRYEQYF
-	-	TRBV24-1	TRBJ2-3	TGTGCCACCAGTGATTCCGACCATCAGCGCACGCAGTATTTT	CATSDSDHQRTQYF
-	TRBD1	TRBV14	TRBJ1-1	TGTGCCAGCAGCCCCCGGGACAGGGGTACCGTAGCTTTCTTT	CASSPRDRGTVAFF